The 30 T cell receptor beta chains below were found in one sample sequenced in a study of blood T cell repertoires in COVID-19. Libraries were prepared by immunoSEQ multiplex PCR; TCRdb keeps only in-frame clonotypes and omits some of them. This sample yields approximately 220,000 clones, of which roughly four fifths are seen a single time; 2% to 3% belongs to the top ten. The material sequenced was peripheral blood. The receptors come from a woman in her forties with active or convalescent COVID-19.

This chain joins TRBV7-9 and TRBJ1-3, with 8 bases that match TRBD1. The CDR3 sequence is 15 residues long. The germline CDR1 and CDR2 sequences are SEHNR and FQNEAQ (reference sequence). V was clipped by 5 bases and J by 2 bases; unmatched bases: 5. CDR3 DNA sequence: TGTGCCAGCAGCCCCGGGACAGGCCCTGGAAACACCATATATTTT. Its translation: CASSPGTGPGNTIYF.

This clone was detected a few times. The chain recombines TRBV6-5 with TRBJ2-5, with TRBD2 as a possible D gene (5 bases). The CDR3 covers 14 residues. Deletions cut 5 bases from V and 5 bases from J, with 15 bases between. Germline values: CDR1 MNHEY, CDR2 SVGAGI. The chain's CDR3 is CASSPGLRGETQYF. As DNA, the CDR3 is TGTGCCAGCAGTCCAGGACTTCGAGGGGAGACCCAGTACTTC.

The chain couples TRBV3-1 (or the pseudogene TRBV3-2) to TRBJ1-5; D might be TRBD1 (6 bases). Germline lookup yields CDR1 LGHDT and CDR2 YNNKEL (reference sequence). The CDR3 sequence is 13 residues long. Between the trimmed V and J ends, which lost 4 bases and 7 bases, there was a span of 11 bases. DNA for the CDR3: TGTGCCAGCAGCCCGGACAGCGAGCAGCCCCAGCATTTT. Translating gives CASSPDSEQPQHF.

CDR3 coding DNA: TGCGCCAGCAGCCGTACGACAGGGGGCGTTGGCTACACCTTC. Amino acid sequence: CASSRTTGGVGYTF. The V and J genes are TRBV4-1 and TRBJ1-2; 10 bases map to TRBD1. With 4 bases clipped from V and 7 bases from J, the junction kept 6 bases outside the gene matches. Per germline, CDR1 MGHRA and CDR2 YSYEKL. CDR3 size: 14 residues.

This clone was detected only a few times. The chain recombines TRBV7-2 with TRBJ2-7; possibly TRBD2 for D (5 bases). V was shortened by 5 bases and J by 1 base, with 12 bases between the two germline ends. The CDR3 is made up of 14 amino acids. CDR1 is SGHTA, CDR2 FQGNSA, per germline. The CDR3, as DNA: TGTGCCAGCAGCATTGGACTGGCTTCCTACGAGCAGTACTTC. This encodes CASSIGLASYEQYF.

The chain employs TRBV15 and TRBJ1-2; D is unclear. Deletions cut 3 bases from V and 2 bases from J, with 16 bases between. Germline V gene data show CDR1 as LNHNV and CDR2 as YYDKDF (reference sequence). The CDR3 totals 16 residues. CDR3 in amino acids: CATSSLALGRNYGYTF. As DNA, the CDR3 is TGTGCCACCAGCAGTCTAGCCCTTGGGCGAAACTATGGCTACACCTTC.

V usage is TRBV30 and J usage is TRBJ1-2; the match to TRBD1 covers 12 bases. The V gene end was trimmed by 7 bases and the J gene end by 1 base; junction bases not matched to a gene: 16. This CDR3 has 18 residues. Germline CDR1 is GTSNPN and CDR2 is SVGIG (reference sequence). CDR3 in amino acids: CALDRDRGRGGFNYGYTF. In DNA, the CDR3 is TGTGCCTTGGACCGGGACAGGGGGCGAGGAGGGTTTAACTATGGCTACACCTTC.

The gene calls are TRBV27 and TRBJ2-2, with 8 bases matching TRBD1. This CDR3 has 16 amino acids. CDR1 is MNHEY, CDR2 SMNVEV, per germline (reference sequence). J lost 9 bases, V lost 2 bases, and 11 bases had no gene match. CDR3 bases: TGTGCCAGCAGTTTACCGACAGGGGTGCGCAGCCGGGAGCTGTTTTTT. Translated: CASSLPTGVRSRELFF.

This chain links TRBV6-1 with TRBJ1-5; TRBD1 aligns across 7 bases. Germline CDR1 MNHNS, CDR2 SASEGT. V was pared by 1 base and J by 6 bases, with 3 bases of the junction left unmatched. The CDR3 has 14 residues. The CDR3 spells CASSEGTGIQPQHF. The CDR3 region has the DNA TGTGCCAGCAGTGAAGGGACAGGTATTCAGCCCCAGCATTTT.

The chain uses TRBV30 and TRBJ1-3; 9 bases are a match to TRBD1. V lost 8 bases, J lost 4 bases, and 12 bases stayed unmatched. Germline V gene sequence: CDR1 GTSNPN, CDR2 SVGIG (reference sequence). The CDR3 runs 15 residues. The CDR3 DNA reads as TGTGCCCTGCAGCCCGGGACAGGGATCGGAAACACCATATATTTT. This codes for CALQPGTGIGNTIYF. Full variable domain (missing parts from reference TRBV30 and TRBJ1-3): SQTIHQWPATLVQPVGSPLSLECTVEGTSNPNLYWYRQAAGRGLQLLFYSVGIGQISSEVPQNLSASRPQDRQFILSSKKLLLSDSGFYLCALQPGTGIGNTIYFGEGSWLTVV.

V gene TRBV30 combines with J gene TRBJ2-7; a possible D gene is TRBD1 (6 bases). Germline V gene sequence: CDR1 GTSNPN, CDR2 SVGIG (reference sequence). This CDR3 comprises 13 residues. V was shortened by 0 bases and J by 2 bases, with 8 bases between the two germline ends. CDR3 nucleotide sequence: TGTGCCTGGAGTGTACAGGGCCCCTACGAGCAGTACTTC. Encoded protein: CAWSVQGPYEQYF.

This clone turned up a few times. The chain links TRBV19 to TRBJ1-2, with 8 bases lining up with TRBD1. Trimming removed 6 bases from V and 14 bases from J; junction bases left unmatched: 14. The CDR3 contains 13 residues. CDR1 is LNHDA, CDR2 SQIVND, per germline (reference sequence). CDR3 loop: CASSAMRTGTNTF. As DNA, the CDR3 is TGTGCCAGTAGCGCGATGAGGACAGGGACTAATACCTTC.

V gene TRBV7-8 combines with J gene TRBJ1-2; D is possibly TRBD1 (6 bases). The V gene lost 4 bases and the J gene lost 4 bases, with 13 bases spanning the gap. CDR1 and CDR2 from the germline V gene are SGHVS and FQNEAQ. This CDR3 has 14 residues. CDR3 DNA sequence: TGTGCCAGCAGCTCGACCGGGACAACCTATGGCTACACCTTC. Translation: CASSSTGTTYGYTF.

The chain employs TRBV11-2 and TRBJ1-1, with 9 bases that match TRBD1. Trimming took 4 bases from V and 1 from J; bases not matched to a gene: 4. Germline V gene data show CDR1 as SGHAT and CDR2 as FQNNGV. CDR3 length: 15 residues. CDR3 sequence reads: CASSWTGVSNTEAFF. In DNA, the CDR3 is TGTGCCAGCAGCTGGACAGGGGTGTCGAACACTGAAGCTTTCTTT.

The chain carries TRBV6-5 and TRBJ1-1; 7 bases are shared with TRBD1. From germline, CDR1 is MNHEY and CDR2 SVGAGI. V shed 6 bases, J shed 6 bases, and the junction held 4 bases outside the gene matches. The CDR3 covers 12 residues. CDR3 protein: CASSSQGPEAFF. The CDR3 DNA follows: TGTGCCAGCAGCTCACAGGGGCCTGAAGCTTTCTTT.

The rearrangement links TRBV27 to TRBJ1-3, with TRBD1 matching 9 bases. V dropped 3 bases and J dropped 2; count of bases not matched to a gene: 5. Per germline, CDR1 MNHEY and CDR2 SMNVEV (reference sequence). There are 16 residues in the CDR3. The CDR3 DNA reads TGTGCCAGCAGTTTTGGGGGGACAGGGACTGGAAACACCATATATTTT. This translates into CASSFGGTGTGNTIYF.

This clone was counted once. V and J are TRBV14 and TRBJ2-1; 10 bases agree with TRBD2. With 2 bases clipped from V and 15 bases from J, the junction kept 16 bases outside the gene matches. From germline, CDR1 is SGHDN and CDR2 FVKESK. This CDR3 is 16 amino acids long. CDR3 sequence: CASSQRGSGRAGVPFF. The CDR3 DNA reads as TGTGCCAGCAGCCAAAGGGGAAGCGGGAGGGCCGGGGTCCCGTTCTTC. Variable domain in full (rest from reference TRBV14 and TRBJ2-1): EAGVTQFPSHSVIEKGQTVTLRCDPISGHDNLYWYRRVMGKEIKFLLHFVKESKQDESGMPNNRFLAERTGGTYSTLKVQPAELEDSGVYFCASSQRGSGRAGVPFFGPGTRLTVL.

The gene calls are TRBV2 and TRBJ1-5; D gene unclear. This CDR3 spans 12 amino acids. The germline V gene encodes CDR1 SNHLY and CDR2 FYNNEI. V lost 6 bases, J lost 7 bases, and 10 bases lay in between. The chain's CDR3 is CASRYGSQPQHF. In DNA, the CDR3 is TGTGCCAGCAGGTACGGGTCGCAGCCCCAGCATTTT.

This chain links TRBV7-2 with TRBJ2-1; D may be TRBD2 (5 bases). V lost 5 bases and J lost 0, with 11 bases in between. In germline, CDR1 is SGHTA, CDR2 FQGNSA. This CDR3 has 15 residues. Here the CDR3 reads CASSPSGSSYNEQFF. In nucleotides, the CDR3 is TGTGCCAGCAGCCCGAGCGGAAGCTCCTACAATGAGCAGTTCTTC.

There are a few counts of this clone. The chain is built from TRBV4-1 and TRBJ2-5, with 7 bases matching TRBD1. The CDR3 consists of 13 residues. The V segment lost 4 bases and the J segment 3 bases; nucleotides outside the gene matches: 2. Germline V CDR1 and CDR2: MGHRA, YSYEKL. The CDR3: CASSRDREETQYF. In DNA form, the CDR3 reads TGCGCCAGCAGCCGTGACAGGGAAGAGACCCAGTACTTC.

Only one count was recorded for this clone. The genes are TRBV27 and TRBJ2-7; 7 nucleotides agree with TRBD1. V lost 4 bases to trimming and J lost 0 bases; unmatched junction nucleotides: 6. Germline assignment: CDR1 MNHEY and CDR2 SMNVEV (reference sequence). The CDR3 runs to 15 residues. The CDR3 loop reads CASSSPGQRSYEQYF. Written as DNA, the CDR3 is TGTGCCAGCAGTTCACCGGGACAGCGCTCCTACGAGCAGTACTTC.

This chain's CDR3 is CSVQQLGTGFPDTQYF. CDR3 DNA sequence: TGCAGCGTACAACAACTCGGGACAGGGTTTCCAGATACGCAGTATTTT. This rearrangement joins TRBV29-1 to TRBJ2-3; TRBD1 agrees at 9 bases. The germline CDR1 and CDR2 sequences are SQVTM and ANQGSEA. The ends lost 6 bases at V and 4 bases at J; junction bases unmatched: 14. The CDR3 has 16 residues.

J is TRBJ2-3 and V is TRBV24-1, with D possibly being TRBD2 (6 bases). The V end lost 3 bases, the J end lost 1 base, and 16 bases lay between the germline ends. The CDR3 has 17 residues. Germline CDR1 and CDR2: KGHDR and SFDVKD. CDR3 nucleotides: TGTGCCACCAGTGATCTTAACTTAGGAGGGGGCACAGATACGCAGTATTTT. It is translated as CATSDLNLGGGTDTQYF.

The table lists this clone with a count of one. This chain connects TRBV29-1 to TRBJ2-2; 7 nucleotides agree with TRBD2. The CDR3 extends over 14 amino acids. V shed 6 bases, J shed 4 bases, and the junction held 8 bases outside the gene matches. Germline V lookup: CDR1 SQVTM, CDR2 ANQGSEA. In DNA, the CDR3 is TGCAGCGTCGGGAATACGGGGGGCACCGGGGAGCTGTTTTTT. Translated: CSVGNTGGTGELFF.

This chain joins TRBV6-5 and TRBJ1-2, with 10 bases fitting TRBD1. The V gene end was trimmed by 2 bases and the J gene end by 4 bases; junction bases not matched to a gene: 7. The CDR3 totals 16 residues. The germline gives CDR1 MNHEY, CDR2 SVGAGI. Here the CDR3 reads CASSYEGQGIVYGYTF. DNA of the CDR3: TGTGCCAGCAGTTACGAGGGACAGGGGATTGTCTATGGCTACACCTTC.

CDR3 region: CASSQERGTEAFF. The CDR3 nucleotides read TGCGCCAGCAGCCAAGAAAGGGGCACTGAAGCTTTCTTT. This chain joins TRBV4-3 and TRBJ1-1; tentatively, D is TRBD1 (5 bases). Germline V gene sequence: CDR1 LGHNA, CDR2 YSLEER. V was clipped by 0 bases and J by 4 bases, with 6 bases between them. This CDR3 is built from 13 residues.

The J gene is TRBJ1-1, the V gene TRBV9, with a possible D match to TRBD1 (6 bases). The CDR3 is made up of 13 amino acids. Trimming left V 3 bases short and J 7 bases short, with 13 bases between. CDR1 is SGDLS, CDR2 YYNGEE, per germline. The CDR3 DNA follows: TGTGCCAGCAGCGCAGCCACAGGGAGTGAAGCTTTCTTT. Protein product: CASSAATGSEAFF.

The CDR3 nucleotides read TGTGCCAGTACGGAGCTACACGCTAATTCACCCCTCCACTTT. It yields the protein CASTELHANSPLHF. The chain has TRBV19 and TRBJ1-6; the D is unclear. The ends were cut back, 7 bases at V and 6 bases at J, with 13 bases in the middle. The CDR3 length is 14 residues. CDR1 is LNHDA and CDR2 is SQIVND in the germline V gene (reference sequence).

The chain has TRBV18 and TRBJ2-7; D ambiguous. Per the germline V gene, CDR1 is KGHSH and CDR2 is LQKENI. CDR3 length: 14 residues. The V end was cut by 2 bases, the J end by 2 bases, with 10 bases between. CDR3 amino acids: CASSPYNNAYEQYF. DNA of the CDR3: TGTGCCAGCTCACCATATAACAACGCCTACGAGCAGTACTTC.

This sequence joins TRBV24-1 and TRBJ2-3; D call uncertain. The CDR3 loop spans 13 amino acids. The germline V and J ends were trimmed by 4 bases and 4 bases, with 8 bases remaining between them. Per the germline V gene, CDR1 is KGHDR and CDR2 is SFDVKD. The CDR3 sequence: CATSDRWADTQYF. Written as DNA, the CDR3 is TGTGCCACCAGTGACAGGTGGGCAGATACGCAGTATTTT.